The 14 T cell receptor beta chains listed next were all sequenced from one sample in a study of blood T cell repertoires in COVID-19 (dated by TCRdb to 2020 to 2021). The library was made by the immunoSEQ multiplex PCR assay. TCRdb provides this immuneACCESS table in a form limited to in-frame rearrangements. Some clones are lacking; in checked studies, under half of them reflect an unresolved V gene, and why the rest are absent is not known. Here the sample has 200,000 to 300,000 clones; nearly 90% occur a single time. 3% of the sample comes from the top ten. The specimen sequenced was peripheral blood. The source is a young man with active or convalescent COVID-19.

The chain is built from TRBV6-2 or TRBV6-3 and TRBJ1-4; 8 nucleotides match TRBD1. Trimming removed 5 bases from V and 6 bases from J; junction bases left unmatched: 11. Germline CDR1 is MNHEY and CDR2 is SVGEGT. CDR3 length: 16 residues. In nucleotides, the CDR3 is TGTGCCAGCAGTCCCACCCGGACAGGGAGGGATGAAAAACTGTTTTTT. It is translated as CASSPTRTGRDEKLFF.

The chain recombines TRBV19 with TRBJ2-1; TRBD2 matches at 8 bases. This CDR3 spans 16 amino acids. J was trimmed by 8 bases and V by 3 bases; bases with no gene match: 12. Germline V gene lookup returns CDR1 LNHDA and CDR2 SQIVND (reference sequence). CDR3 region: CASSMIVSGGRDEQFF. In nucleotides, the CDR3 is TGTGCCAGTAGTATGATCGTTTCGGGGGGGCGGGATGAGCAGTTCTTC.

J is TRBJ2-1 and V is TRBV19; D perhaps matches TRBD2 (5 bases). V was trimmed by 7 bases and J by 6 bases, leaving 16 bases between them. CDR1 and CDR2 from the germline V gene are LNHDA and SQIVND (reference sequence). The CDR3 is made up of 14 amino acids. The CDR3 DNA sequence: TGTGCCAGTACCATTGACCCGGCGGGCAATGAGCAGTTCTTC. Translation gives CASTIDPAGNEQFF.

V usage is TRBV6-5 and J usage is TRBJ1-6, with D tentatively TRBD1 (6 bases). CDR1 and CDR2 (germline): MNHEY, SVGAGI. The ends were cut back, 8 bases at V and 9 bases at J, with 20 bases in the middle. This CDR3 has 15 residues. Here the CDR3 DNA reads TGTGCCAGCGGAGCTTCCACAGGGTTTATTTCACCCCTCCACTTT. This codes for CASGASTGFISPLHF.

The chain links TRBV5-6 to TRBJ1-2; 8 bases align to TRBD1. The V gene's germline CDR1 is SGHDT and CDR2 YYEEEE. The CDR3 sequence is 14 residues long. Trimming took 4 bases from V and 5 from J; bases not matched to a gene: 7. In nucleotides, the CDR3 is TGTGCCAGCAGCGTGACAGGGGTGGGGTATGGCTACACCTTC. It yields the protein CASSVTGVGYGYTF. The whole variable domain, filled in from reference TRBV5-6 and TRBJ1-2, reads DAGVTQSPTHLIKTRGQQVTLRCSPKSGHDTVSWYQQALGQGPQFIFQYYEEEERQRGNFPDRFSGHQFPNYSSELNVNALLLGDSALYLCASSVTGVGYGYTFGSGTRLTVV.

The rearrangement joins TRBV14 to TRBJ2-1; D unclear. In germline, CDR1 is SGHDN, CDR2 FVKESK. V lost 4 bases and J lost 9, with 19 bases in between. The CDR3 totals 15 residues. The CDR3 sequence is CASSPNRVGGGEQFF. CDR3 nucleotides: TGTGCCAGCAGCCCAAACCGGGTGGGTGGTGGTGAGCAGTTCTTC. Based on the CDR3 plus reference TRBV14 and TRBJ2-1, the full variable domain is EAGVTQFPSHSVIEKGQTVTLRCDPISGHDNLYWYRRVMGKEIKFLLHFVKESKQDESGMPNNRFLAERTGGTYSTLKVQPAELEDSGVYFCASSPNRVGGGEQFFGPGTRLTVL.

This clone was seen a single time. The chain carries TRBV11-2 and TRBJ2-3; TRBD2 aligns across 13 bases. CDR1 is SGHAT and CDR2 is FQNNGV in the germline V gene. The CDR3 totals 16 residues. J was trimmed by 4 bases and V by 5 bases; bases with no gene match: 6. The CDR3: CASSPSGLAGADTQYF. CDR3 DNA sequence: TGTGCCAGCAGCCCAAGCGGACTAGCGGGGGCAGATACGCAGTATTTT.

V is TRBV6-5 and J is TRBJ1-2; D remains ambiguous. CDR1 and CDR2 from the germline V gene are MNHEY and SVGAGI. The CDR3 spans 12 residues. Between the trimmed V and J ends, which lost 7 bases and 1 base, there was a span of 7 bases. CDR3 region: CASTPLNYGYTF. CDR3 coding DNA: TGTGCCAGCACTCCTCTTAACTATGGCTACACCTTC.

The chain is built from TRBV19 and TRBJ2-2; TRBD2 matches 7 bases. Germline CDR1 LNHDA, CDR2 SQIVND (reference sequence). The J segment lost 6 bases and the V segment lost 5 bases, leaving 9 bases of the junction unmatched. The CDR3 extends over 15 amino acids. As DNA, the CDR3 is TGTGCCAGTAGTCTGACCCCGGGGGGTTCCGGGGAGCTGTTTTTT. Translation gives CASSLTPGGSGELFF.

Comments on this clone: The same CDR3 can be traced to other DNA sequences in this sample. The rearrangement links TRBV2 to TRBJ1-2, with a tentative D call TRBD1 (6 bases). V lost 3 bases, J lost 4 bases, and 6 bases lay in between. This CDR3 spans 12 amino acids. Germline V CDR1 and CDR2: SNHLY, FYNNEI. CDR3 loop: CASSDRGYGYTF. The CDR3 bases are TGTGCCAGCAGTGACAGGGGCTATGGCTACACCTTC.

The DNA of the CDR3 is TGTGCCAGCAGCTCACAGGGCTACGAGCAGTACTTC. This gives the protein CASSSQGYEQYF. V gene TRBV7-2 combines with J gene TRBJ2-7, with D possibly matching TRBD1 (6 bases). The CDR3 is 12 residues long. The V gene's germline CDR1 is SGHTA and CDR2 FQGNSA. Trimming took 4 bases from V and 3 from J, leaving 7 bases between them.

The rearrangement joins TRBV6-5 to TRBJ1-1, with 7 bases matching TRBD1. The CDR3 totals 14 residues. Germline trimming cut 7 bases from V and 5 bases from J; bases unmatched to any gene: 10. Germline V gene data show CDR1 as MNHEY and CDR2 as SVGAGI. Here the CDR3 reads CASIDPQGRTEAFF. In nucleotides, the CDR3 is TGTGCCAGCATCGACCCACAGGGGAGGACTGAAGCTTTCTTT.

The chain is built from TRBV28 and TRBJ1-5; D is perhaps TRBD1 (6 bases). V shed 4 bases and J shed 0 bases, with 13 bases lying between them. The CDR3 is made up of 16 amino acids. Germline CDR1 and CDR2: MDHEN and SYDVKM. For the CDR3, the DNA is TGTGCCAGCAGTTGGGGGGGCCGTTTTAGCAATCAGCCCCAGCATTTT. It codes for CASSWGGRFSNQPQHF.

The chain combines TRBV7-9 with TRBJ1-1, with TRBD1 matching 9 bases. This CDR3 has 15 amino acids. The ends lost 2 bases at V and 11 bases at J; junction bases unmatched: 12. Germline V gives CDR1 SEHNR, CDR2 FQNEAQ (reference sequence). The CDR3 spells CASSLPGQGYSGAFF. CDR3 nucleotide sequence: TGTGCCAGCAGCTTACCGGGACAGGGTTATAGTGGGGCTTTCTTT.